This TCR beta chain was identified in a study of Tregs in tolerant kidney transplant recipients. The CDR3 has 13 residues. The V gene lost 2 bases and the J gene lost 5 bases, with 8 bases spanning the gap. Germline CDR1 SGHRS, CDR2 YFSETQ. Only in-frame clones appear in the TCRdb table, and some are missing; sequencing was by immunoSEQ multiplex PCR. The sample lists roughly 250,000 clones, 80% to 85% seen once, with over 0.5% in the top ten. In the case of this clone: Its antigen is currently unknown.

Study findings and constraints: Validation in larger populations is needed because few patients were studied. Biological reproducibility was not directly addressed, but technical replication error appeared minimal. Tregs expanded with activated donor B cells seemed most donor-specific.

Unstimulated regulatory T cells (CD4+CD25+CD127-), CD4+CD25- non-regulatory cells, CD4 and CD8 cells were FACS-sorted from thawed PBMCs. This receptor was taken from a human donor in good health. V and J are TRBV5-1 and TRBJ1-5, with D hard to call. The sequencing input was CD4+ T cells from blood. CDR3 sequence reads: CASSLMTDQPQHF. CDR3 coding DNA: TGCGCCAGCAGCTTAATGACGGATCAGCCCCAGCATTTT.